This T cell receptor (beta chain) was recorded in a study of blood T cells in healthy people across ages. Study-wide results and limits: Naive and antigen-experienced cells could not be conclusively compared, given unsorted PBMCs.

A second roughly 6 to 11 cycle PCR used barcoded and J-beta primers. Every molecule of cDNA carried a tag from a template-switch adaptor with 12 random nucleotides. Any given sample supplied a minimum of 2.5 million CDR3-containing paired-end reads. TCRdb reanalysed the 5' RACE reads using MiXCR and keeps one entry per CDR3 protein. The sample shows 600,000 or so distinct CDR3 sequences, under 30% of them seen only once. This clonotype appeared many times. The antigen remains undetermined. This CDR3 contains 18 residues. Germline trimming cut 5 bases from V and 2 bases from J; bases unmatched to any gene: 18. Germline CDR1 SEHNR, CDR2 FQNEAQ (reference sequence).

This sequence originates from an elderly woman in good health. Sequenced material: blood. The chain links TRBV7-9 to TRBJ2-7; 7 nucleotides line up with TRBD1. The CDR3, as DNA: TGTGCCAGCAGCCCACTAGTGGGACAGTTTGCAGTACCCTACGAGCAGTACTTC. Translating it yields CASSPLVGQFAVPYEQYF. Full variable domain (remainder filled in from reference TRBV7-9 and TRBJ2-7): DTGVSQNPRHKITKRGQNVTFRCDPISEHNRLYWYRQTLGQGPEFLTYFQNEAQLEKSRLLSDRFSAERPKGSFSTLEIQRTEQGDSAMYLCASSPLVGQFAVPYEQYFGPGTRLTVT.